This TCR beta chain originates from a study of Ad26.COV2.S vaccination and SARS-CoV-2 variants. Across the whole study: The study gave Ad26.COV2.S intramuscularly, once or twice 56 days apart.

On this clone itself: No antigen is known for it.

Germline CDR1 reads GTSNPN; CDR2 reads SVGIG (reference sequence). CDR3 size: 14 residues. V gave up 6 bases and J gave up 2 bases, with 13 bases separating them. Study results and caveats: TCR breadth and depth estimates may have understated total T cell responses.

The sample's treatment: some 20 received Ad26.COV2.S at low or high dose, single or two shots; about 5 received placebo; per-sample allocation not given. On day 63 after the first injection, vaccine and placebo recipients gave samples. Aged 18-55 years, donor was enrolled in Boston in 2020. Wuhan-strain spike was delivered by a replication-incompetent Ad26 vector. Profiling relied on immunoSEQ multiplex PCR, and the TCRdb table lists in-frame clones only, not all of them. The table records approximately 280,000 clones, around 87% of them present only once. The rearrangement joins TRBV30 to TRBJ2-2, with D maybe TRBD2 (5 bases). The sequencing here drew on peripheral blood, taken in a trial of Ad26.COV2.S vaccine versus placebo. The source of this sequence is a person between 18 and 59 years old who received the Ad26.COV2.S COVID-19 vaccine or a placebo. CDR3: CACTRTGNTGELFF. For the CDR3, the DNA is TGTGCCTGCACTAGGACGGGCAACACCGGGGAGCTGTTTTTT.